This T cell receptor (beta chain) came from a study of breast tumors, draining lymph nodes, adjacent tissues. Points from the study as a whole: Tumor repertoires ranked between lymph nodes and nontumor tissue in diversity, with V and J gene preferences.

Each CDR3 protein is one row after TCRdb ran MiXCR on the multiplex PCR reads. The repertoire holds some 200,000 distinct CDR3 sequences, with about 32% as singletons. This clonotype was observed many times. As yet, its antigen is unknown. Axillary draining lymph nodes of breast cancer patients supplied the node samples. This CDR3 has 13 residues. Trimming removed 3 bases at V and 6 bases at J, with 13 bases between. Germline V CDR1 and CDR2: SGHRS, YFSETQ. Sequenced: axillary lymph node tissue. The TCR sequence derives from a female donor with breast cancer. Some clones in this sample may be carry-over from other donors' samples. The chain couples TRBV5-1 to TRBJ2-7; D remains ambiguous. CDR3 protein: CASSWTEASEQYF. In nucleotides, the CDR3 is TGCGCCAGCAGCTGGACGGAAGCGAGCGAGCAGTACTTC.